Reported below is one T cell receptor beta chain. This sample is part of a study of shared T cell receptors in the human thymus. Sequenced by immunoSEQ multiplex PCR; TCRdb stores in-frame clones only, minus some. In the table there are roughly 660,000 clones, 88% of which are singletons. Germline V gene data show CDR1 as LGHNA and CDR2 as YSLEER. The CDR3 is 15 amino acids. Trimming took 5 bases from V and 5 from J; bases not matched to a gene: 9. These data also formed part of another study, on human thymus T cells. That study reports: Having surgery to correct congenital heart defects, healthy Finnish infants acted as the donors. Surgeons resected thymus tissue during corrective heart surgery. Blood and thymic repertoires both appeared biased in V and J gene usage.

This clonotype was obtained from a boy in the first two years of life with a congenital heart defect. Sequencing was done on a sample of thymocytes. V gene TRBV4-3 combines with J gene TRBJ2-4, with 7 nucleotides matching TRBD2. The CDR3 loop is CASSVRGGPENIQYF. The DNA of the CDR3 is TGCGCCAGCAGCGTTAGGGGAGGGCCGGAAAACATTCAGTACTTC.